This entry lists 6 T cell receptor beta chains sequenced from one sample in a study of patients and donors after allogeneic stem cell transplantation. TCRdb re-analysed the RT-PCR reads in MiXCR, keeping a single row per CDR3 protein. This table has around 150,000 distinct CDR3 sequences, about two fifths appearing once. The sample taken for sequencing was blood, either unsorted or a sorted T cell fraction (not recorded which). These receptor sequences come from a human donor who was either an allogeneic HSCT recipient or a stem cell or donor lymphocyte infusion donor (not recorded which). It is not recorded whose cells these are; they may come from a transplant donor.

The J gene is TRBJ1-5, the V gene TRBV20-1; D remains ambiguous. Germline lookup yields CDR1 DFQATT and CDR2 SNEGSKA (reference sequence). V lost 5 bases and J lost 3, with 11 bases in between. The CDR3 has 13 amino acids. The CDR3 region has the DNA TGCAGTGCTTTGATTTGGGACAATCAGCCCCAGCATTTT. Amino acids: CSALIWDNQPQHF.

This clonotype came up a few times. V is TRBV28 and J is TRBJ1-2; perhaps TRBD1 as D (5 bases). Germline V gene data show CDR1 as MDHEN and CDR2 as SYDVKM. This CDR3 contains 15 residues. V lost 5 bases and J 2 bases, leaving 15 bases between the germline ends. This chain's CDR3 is CASSPWDGSNYGYTF. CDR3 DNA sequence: TGTGCCAGCAGTCCCTGGGACGGGTCAAACTATGGCTACACCTTC.

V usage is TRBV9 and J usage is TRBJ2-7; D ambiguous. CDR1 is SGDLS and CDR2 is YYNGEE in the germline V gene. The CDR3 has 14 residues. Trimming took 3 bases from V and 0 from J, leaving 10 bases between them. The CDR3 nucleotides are TGTGCCAGCAGCGCTGACGTGAGCTCCTACGAGCAGTACTTC. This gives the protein CASSADVSSYEQYF.

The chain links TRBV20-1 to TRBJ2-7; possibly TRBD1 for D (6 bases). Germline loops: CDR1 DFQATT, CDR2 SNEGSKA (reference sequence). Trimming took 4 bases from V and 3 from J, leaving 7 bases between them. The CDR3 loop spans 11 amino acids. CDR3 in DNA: TGCAGTGCTAAACAGGGCTACGAGCAGTACGTC. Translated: CSAKQGYEQYV.

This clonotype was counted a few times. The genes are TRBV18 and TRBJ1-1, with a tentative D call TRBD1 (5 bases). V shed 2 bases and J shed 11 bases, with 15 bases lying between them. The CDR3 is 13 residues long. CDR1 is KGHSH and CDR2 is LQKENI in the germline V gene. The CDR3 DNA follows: TGTGCCAGCTCACCATGGGACTTAAGGTGGGCTTTCTTT. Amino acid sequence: CASSPWDLRWAFF.

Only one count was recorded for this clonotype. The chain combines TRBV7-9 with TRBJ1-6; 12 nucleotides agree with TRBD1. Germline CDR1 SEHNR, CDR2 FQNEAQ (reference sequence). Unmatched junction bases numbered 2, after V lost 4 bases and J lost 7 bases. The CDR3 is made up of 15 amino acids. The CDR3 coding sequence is TGTGCCAGCAGCTCGGGACAGGGGGCGAATTCACCCCTCCACTTT. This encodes CASSSGQGANSPLHF.